The next 25 T cell receptor beta chains were all read from a single sample in a study of vaccination effects on CD4 cells after COVID-19. These receptors have no identified antigens. Antigen-specific CD4+ T cells were expanded with viral peptide pools in the ViraFEST assay before sequencing. Culture lasted 10 days before CD4+ T cell isolation. In the vaccine recipients, nucleocapsid antibodies were negative and there was no prior SARS-CoV-2 infection. Profiling relied on immunoSEQ multiplex PCR, and the TCRdb table lists in-frame clones only, not all of them. The sample has 52,000 or so clones, 70% seen once. Here the sequenced sample was CD4+ T cells from PBMCs cultured with SARS-CoV-2 spike peptides, taken before COVID-19 vaccination. The receptors were gathered from a human donor who received a COVID-19 vaccine.

The J gene is TRBJ2-1, the V gene TRBV29-1; 7 nucleotides agree with TRBD2. V lost 5 bases to trimming and J lost 4 bases; unmatched junction nucleotides: 8. Germline assignment: CDR1 SQVTM and CDR2 ANQGSEA. This CDR3 has 14 amino acids. In DNA, the CDR3 is TGCAGCGTTCAGCGGGGACCCGCATACAATGAGCAGTTCTTC. As protein: CSVQRGPAYNEQFF.

This rearrangement joins TRBV7-2 to TRBJ2-7; TRBD2 aligns across 8 bases. The CDR3 length is 15 residues. After removal of 1 base from V and 7 bases from J, the junction contained 9 bases not matched to a gene. Germline V CDR1 and CDR2: SGHTA, FQGNSA. CDR3 DNA: TGTGCCAGCAGCTTAGACGGGACTAGTCAACGGGAGCAGTACTTC. Translation gives CASSLDGTSQREQYF.

The chain carries TRBV30 and TRBJ1-2; D remains ambiguous. Germline V gene sequence: CDR1 GTSNPN, CDR2 SVGIG (reference sequence). This CDR3 has 12 residues. The V and J ends lost 3 bases and 4 bases respectively, with 9 bases between them. CDR3 sequence reads: CAWSISLYGYTF. Here the CDR3 DNA reads TGTGCCTGGAGCATAAGTCTCTATGGCTACACCTTC.

This sequence joins TRBV5-6 and TRBJ2-7; D may be TRBD1 (6 bases). The CDR3 is 12 residues long. Trimming removed 2 bases at V and 4 bases at J, with 7 bases between. From germline, CDR1 is SGHDT and CDR2 YYEEEE. CDR3 DNA: TGTGCCAGCAGCTTTCAGGGGTACGAGCAGTACTTC. Its translation: CASSFQGYEQYF.

This clone was seen a few times. As DNA, the CDR3 is TGTGCCAGCAGCTCAGGGGGAACTGAAGCTTTCTTT. Translated, it gives CASSSGGTEAFF. The chain combines TRBV5-4 with TRBJ1-1; 7 nucleotides align to TRBD1. CDR1 and CDR2 (germline): SGHNT, YYREEE (reference sequence). This CDR3 region has 12 residues. With 3 bases clipped from V and 5 bases from J, the junction kept 1 base outside the gene matches.

The CDR3 sequence is CASSLAGGGIYEQYF. In DNA form, the CDR3 reads TGTGCCAGCAGCTTGGCGGGAGGAGGTATCTACGAGCAGTACTTC. The V call is TRBV11-2, the J call TRBJ2-7, with 8 bases aligning to TRBD2. The junction had 7 bases not matched to a gene; V was cut back by 3 bases and J by 3 bases. CDR3 size: 15 residues. Germline V gene data show CDR1 as SGHAT and CDR2 as FQNNGV.

This chain links TRBV7-8 with TRBJ1-4; 7 nucleotides align to TRBD1. This CDR3 has 14 amino acids. Per germline, CDR1 SGHVS and CDR2 FQNEAQ. Trimming at V came to 4 bases and at J to 4 bases, leaving 3 bases not matched to a gene. CDR3 DNA sequence: TGTGCCAGCAGCTCGGGACAGCATAATGAAAAACTGTTTTTT. Translated, it gives CASSSGQHNEKLFF. The full variable domain, with the rest looked up from reference TRBV7-8 and TRBJ1-4, is GAGVSQSPRYKVAKRGQDVALRCDPISGHVSLFWYQQALGQGPEFLTYFQNEAQLDKSGLPSDRFFAERPEGSVSTLKIQRTQQEDSAVYLCASSSGQHNEKLFFGSGTQLSVL.

This sequence joins TRBV28 and TRBJ2-7; D assignment may be TRBD1 or TRBD2 (6 bases each). The CDR3 consists of 17 residues. The V gene's germline CDR1 is MDHEN and CDR2 SYDVKM. The V end was cut by 6 bases, the J end by 1 base, with 22 bases between. The CDR3 here is CASSSLVGGLYSYEQYF. The DNA for the CDR3 is TGTGCCAGCAGCTCACTCGTGGGGGGCCTATATTCCTACGAGCAGTACTTC.

This rearrangement joins TRBV27 to TRBJ2-2; D is possibly TRBD2 (7 bases). Between the trimmed V and J ends, which lost 3 bases and 4 bases, there was a span of 12 bases. The CDR3 extends over 15 amino acids. Germline V gene sequence: CDR1 MNHEY, CDR2 SMNVEV (reference sequence). Here the CDR3 reads CASSFGGPGTGELFF. The CDR3 bases are TGTGCCAGCAGTTTCGGGGGGCCAGGCACCGGGGAGCTGTTTTTT.

Comments on this clone: One end of the junction fails to match germline, which may point to a read error. V usage is TRBV7-7 and J usage is TRBJ2-5; 10 bases fit TRBD1. Germline CDR1 is SSHAT and CDR2 is FNYEAQ (reference sequence). The CDR3 consists of 13 residues. The CDR3 loop is CASSRDRGETQYF. The CDR3 DNA is TGTGCTAGCAGTCGGGACAGGGGAGAGACCCAGTACTTC. Combining the CDR3 with reference TRBV7-7 and TRBJ2-5 gives the whole variable domain GAGVSQSPRYKVTKRGQDVTLRCDPISSHATLYWYQQALGQGPEFLTYFNYEAQPDKSGLPSDRFSAERPEGSISTLTIQRTEQRDSAMYRCASSRDRGETQYFGPGTRLLVL.

V usage is TRBV5-5 and J usage is TRBJ2-1; D is perhaps TRBD2 (5 bases). CDR3 length: 14 residues. Trimming shortened V by 4 bases and J by 3 bases, and 11 bases separated the two germline ends. The germline V gene has CDR1 SGHKS and CDR2 YYEKEE (reference sequence). CDR3 DNA: TGTGCCAGCAGCCCGACGACTAACTACAATGAGCAGTTCTTC. Residues: CASSPTTNYNEQFF.

The J gene is TRBJ1-3, the V gene TRBV7-9; TRBD1 matches 8 bases. The J segment lost 4 bases and the V segment lost 1 base, leaving 3 bases of the junction unmatched. Germline V lookup: CDR1 SEHNR, CDR2 FQNEAQ (reference sequence). The CDR3 has 15 residues. The CDR3: CASSLVRGRGNTIYF. Written as DNA, the CDR3 is TGTGCCAGCAGCTTAGTCAGGGGGCGAGGAAACACCATATATTTT.

This clone was found a few times. The CDR3 here is CASSPPAGTGELFF. CDR3 nucleotides: TGTGCCAGCTCACCACCGGCGGGCACCGGGGAGCTGTTTTTT. The chain combines TRBV18 with TRBJ2-2; D is perhaps TRBD2 (5 bases). V shed 0 bases and J shed 4 bases, with 6 bases lying between them. This CDR3 region has 14 residues. Germline V gene sequence: CDR1 KGHSH, CDR2 LQKENI.

This clone was picked up one time. This chain uses TRBV5-1 with TRBJ1-3, with a weak D call TRBD1 (5 bases). The V end lost 0 bases, the J end lost 0 bases, and 13 bases lay between the germline ends. CDR1 SGHRS and CDR2 YFSETQ come from the germline V gene. The CDR3 has 17 amino acids. The CDR3 DNA reads TGCGCCAGCAGCTTGGGGCCGGGGCTAGACTCTGGAAACACCATATATTTT. It yields the protein CASSLGPGLDSGNTIYF.

The chain combines TRBV30 with TRBJ1-5; 8 nucleotides align to TRBD1. This CDR3 is 16 amino acids long. In germline, CDR1 is GTSNPN, CDR2 SVGIG (reference sequence). Trimming cost V 2 bases and J 1 base; bases outside gene matches: 7. DNA for the CDR3: TGTGCCTGGAGTCTCTCAGGGGGCGGAAGCAATCAGCCCCAGCATTTT. Protein: CAWSLSGGGSNQPQHF.

A few counts support this clone. The gene calls are TRBV25-1 and TRBJ1-1; D not resolved. This CDR3 is 15 amino acids long. Germline lookup yields CDR1 MGHDK and CDR2 SYGVNS. The V and J ends lost 3 bases and 3 bases respectively, with 14 bases between them. The DNA for the CDR3 is TGTGCCAGCAGTGATCCGGCGGGGATGGACACTGAAGCTTTCTTT. Translation: CASSDPAGMDTEAFF.

The rearrangement links TRBV7-2 to TRBJ2-3; 9 nucleotides match TRBD2. Trimming removed 3 bases from V and 1 base from J; junction bases left unmatched: 5. Looked up from germline, CDR1 is SGHTA and CDR2 is FQGNSA. The CDR3 totals 16 residues. This chain's CDR3 is CASSLIPSGGTDTQYF. CDR3 DNA: TGTGCCAGCAGCTTGATTCCTAGCGGGGGCACAGATACGCAGTATTTT. The variable domain in full, completed from reference TRBV7-2 and TRBJ2-3, reads GAGVSQSPSNKVTEKGKDVELRCDPISGHTALYWYRQSLGQGLEFLIYFQGNSAPDKSGLPSDRFSAERTGGSVSTLTIQRTQQEDSAVYLCASSLIPSGGTDTQYFGPGTRLTVL.

The chain employs TRBV2 and TRBJ2-4; D not certain. CDR3 length: 15 residues. Trimming removed 0 bases from V and 0 bases from J, with 6 bases in between. Germline lookup yields CDR1 SNHLY and CDR2 FYNNEI. CDR3: CASSEAEVAKNIQYF. CDR3 bases: TGTGCCAGCAGTGAAGCTGAAGTAGCCAAAAACATTCAGTACTTC. Variable domain in full (rest from reference TRBV2 and TRBJ2-4): EPEVTQTPSHQVTQMGQEVILRCVPISNHLYFYWYRQILGQKVEFLVSFYNNEISEKSEIFDDQFSVERPDGSNFTLKIRSTKLEDSAMYFCASSEAEVAKNIQYFGAGTRLSVL.

In its sample, this clone was seen once. This chain uses TRBV3-1 (or the pseudogene TRBV3-2) with TRBJ2-3; TRBD2 matches 15 bases. The ends lost 3 bases at V and 5 bases at J; junction bases unmatched: 6. From germline, CDR1 is LGHDT and CDR2 YNNKEL (reference sequence). The CDR3 sequence is 17 residues long. The CDR3 reads CASSQTGTSGRRDTQYF. The CDR3 nucleotides are TGTGCCAGCAGCCAGACGGGGACTAGCGGGAGGCGAGATACGCAGTATTTT.

This chain joins TRBV5-1 and TRBJ2-6; D is unresolved. Looked up from germline, CDR1 is SGHRS and CDR2 is YFSETQ. Trimming stripped 0 bases from V and 6 bases from J, with 4 bases between. There are 13 residues in the CDR3. The CDR3 here is CASSLAVANVLTF. CDR3 sequence (DNA): TGCGCCAGCAGCTTGGCGGTGGCCAACGTCCTGACTTTC.

The rearrangement joins TRBV5-1 to TRBJ1-2; a possible D gene is TRBD1 (6 bases). Germline V lookup: CDR1 SGHRS, CDR2 YFSETQ. This CDR3 has 16 amino acids. V was shortened by 2 bases and J by 8 bases, with 22 bases between the two germline ends. The CDR3 here is CASSFPRSGGAGGYTF. The CDR3, as DNA: TGCGCCAGCAGCTTTCCGCGGAGCGGGGGCGCCGGGGGCTACACCTTC.

The chain employs TRBV5-1 and TRBJ2-1; 7 bases are shared with TRBD1. The germline V gene has CDR1 SGHRS and CDR2 YFSETQ. Trimming removed 5 bases from V and 1 base from J; junction bases left unmatched: 6. The CDR3 is made up of 15 amino acids. CDR3 in DNA: TGCGCCAGCAGAAGACAGGGAGATTCCTACAATGAGCAGTTCTTC. This gives the protein CASRRQGDSYNEQFF.

The chain couples TRBV5-6 to TRBJ2-3; 8 bases are shared with TRBD1. The CDR3 has 13 amino acids. Germline CDR1 and CDR2: SGHDT and YYEEEE. With 4 bases clipped from V and 8 bases from J, the junction kept 6 bases outside the gene matches. CDR3 DNA: TGTGCCAGCAGCCCAGCAGGGGGCGGTACGCAGTATTTT. It translates to CASSPAGGGTQYF.

The chain couples TRBV18 to TRBJ1-4; D unresolved. The CDR3 spans 18 residues. Germline CDR1 reads KGHSH; CDR2 reads LQKENI. Trimming removed 3 bases from V and 8 bases from J, with 25 bases in between. In nucleotides, the CDR3 is TGTGCCAGCTCACCCAACTACCGCGAACACAACCTCGGGGAAAAACTGTTTTTT. Its translation: CASSPNYREHNLGEKLFF.

V and J are TRBV3-1 (or the pseudogene TRBV3-2) and TRBJ1-2, with TRBD1 as a possible D gene (6 bases). The CDR3 extends over 14 amino acids. V dropped 0 bases and J dropped 6 bases, with 11 bases sitting between them. Germline V lookup: CDR1 LGHDT, CDR2 YNNKEL (reference sequence). This CDR3 reads CASSQDRGWDGYTF. In DNA form, the CDR3 reads TGTGCCAGCAGCCAAGACAGGGGCTGGGATGGCTACACCTTC.